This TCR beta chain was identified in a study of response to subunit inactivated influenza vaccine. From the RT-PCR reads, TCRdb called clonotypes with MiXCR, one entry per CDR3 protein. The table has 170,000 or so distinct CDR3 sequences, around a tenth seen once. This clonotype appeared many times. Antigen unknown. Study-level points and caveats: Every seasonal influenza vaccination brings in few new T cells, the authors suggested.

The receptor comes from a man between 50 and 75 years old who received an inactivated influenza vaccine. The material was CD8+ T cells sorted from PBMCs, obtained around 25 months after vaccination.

This CDR3 is CASSQDGGDYNEQFF. The CDR3, as DNA: TGCGCCAGCAGCCAAGATGGAGGGGATTACAATGAGCAGTTCTTC. The V and J genes are TRBV4-3 and TRBJ2-1; D may be TRBD2 (6 bases). V shed 0 bases and J shed 4 bases, with 10 bases lying between them. This CDR3 contains 15 residues. Germline values: CDR1 LGHNA, CDR2 YSLEER.